The clone carrying this T cell receptor (beta chain) was observed once. The CDR3 is 15 residues long. Germline CDR1 and CDR2: LNHDA and SQIVND (reference sequence). V lost 3 bases and J lost 11; bases outside the gene matches: 14. The data derive from a study of blood T cell repertoires in COVID-19. Background on the study: Some COVID-19 samples were acute and others convalescent; all came from the United States, Italy and Spain. In each case, the material was cDNA or gDNA derived from T cells, B-cell-depleted T cells, or PBMCs.

The table came from immunoSEQ multiplex PCR; TCRdb's copy has only in-frame clones and leaves some out. Here the sample spans roughly 330,000 clones, around 87% being singletons. Those enrolled, adults aged roughly 18 to 89 years, came from about two dozen US areas. Cohort 3 donors were reported recovered after two negative PCRs, clearance, or symptom resolution. The chain has TRBV19 and TRBJ1-1; 8 nucleotides match TRBD1. Sequencing was carried out using PBMCs or T cells enriched from blood (not recorded which). The sequence was collected from a young woman who had recovered from COVID-19. This chain's CDR3 is CASSIGWTGSLSAFF. The CDR3 nucleotides read TGTGCCAGTAGTATTGGATGGACAGGGTCGCTTAGTGCTTTCTTT.